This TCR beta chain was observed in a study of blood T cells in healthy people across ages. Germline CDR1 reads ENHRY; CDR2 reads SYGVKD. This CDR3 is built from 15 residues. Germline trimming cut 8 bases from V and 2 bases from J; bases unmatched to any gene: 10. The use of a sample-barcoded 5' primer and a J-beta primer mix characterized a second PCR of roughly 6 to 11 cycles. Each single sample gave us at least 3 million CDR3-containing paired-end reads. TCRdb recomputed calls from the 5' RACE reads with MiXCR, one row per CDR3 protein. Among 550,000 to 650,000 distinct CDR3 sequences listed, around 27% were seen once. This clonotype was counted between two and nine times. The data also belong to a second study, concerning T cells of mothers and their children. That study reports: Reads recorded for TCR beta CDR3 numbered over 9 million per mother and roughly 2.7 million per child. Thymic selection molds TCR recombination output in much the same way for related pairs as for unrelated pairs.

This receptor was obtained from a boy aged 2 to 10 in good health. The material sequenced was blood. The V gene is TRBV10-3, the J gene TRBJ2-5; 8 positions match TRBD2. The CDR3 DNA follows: TGTGCCATCGCCACGTATAGCGGGGATCAAGAGACCCAGTACTTC. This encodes CAIATYSGDQETQYF.